This T cell receptor (beta chain) was found in a study of T cell repertoires in ileal Crohn's disease. The CDR3 runs to 14 residues. Per the germline V gene, CDR1 is SGHTA and CDR2 is FQGNSA. The ends lost 3 bases at V and 6 bases at J; junction bases unmatched: 4. The repertoire was sequenced with immunoSEQ multiplex PCR; TCRdb's copy has only in-frame clones and lacks some. The sample records about 17,000 clones, 72% being singletons. This sample's time point: neoterminal ileum biopsy at postoperative endoscopy, about 6 months after surgery. The TCR sequence derives from an adult with Crohn's disease. Sequencing used ileal tissue. V and J are TRBV7-2 and TRBJ1-5; 8 bases map to TRBD1. DNA of the CDR3: TGTGCCAGCAGCTTCGGACAGGGAACTCAGCCCCAGCATTTT. This codes for CASSFGQGTQPQHF. Complete variable domain (other parts from reference TRBV7-2 and TRBJ1-5): GAGVSQSPSNKVTEKGKDVELRCDPISGHTALYWYRQSLGQGLEFLIYFQGNSAPDKSGLPSDRFSAERTGGSVSTLTIQRTQQEDSAVYLCASSFGQGTQPQHFGDGTRLSIL.